This T cell receptor beta chain was sequenced in a study of T cells after yellow fever vaccination. Whole-study context: When fractions had low cell numbers, they were prepared with SMART-Seq v4 Ultra Low Input. Study conclusions and caveats: Peaking faster, on day 5 versus 15, the secondary response was nonetheless weaker. Overall, a small share of clonotypes was seen in both CD4 and CD8 compartments.

TCRdb independently ran MiXCR on the 5' RACE reads; one entry per CDR3 protein. The sample holds 500,000 to 650,000 distinct CDR3 sequences; 10% to 15% are singletons and the top ten take about 15%. The germline V and J ends were trimmed by 5 bases and 7 bases, with 12 bases remaining between them. The CDR3 is 14 residues long. Per the germline V gene, CDR1 is SGHTA and CDR2 is FQGNSA. This clonotype was detected a few times. No antigen is known for it. The sequencing used PBMCs, collected on the day of the yellow fever booster vaccination. The chain carries TRBV7-2 and TRBJ1-6; D remains unclear. This receptor was obtained from a man aged 25-40 years who received the YFV17D yellow fever vaccine. The CDR3 is CASSLTGMNSPLHF. The DNA for the CDR3 is TGTGCCAGCAGCCTCACGGGCATGAATTCACCCCTCCACTTT. Full variable domain (rest looked up from reference TRBV7-2 and TRBJ1-6): GAGVSQSPSNKVTEKGKDVELRCDPISGHTALYWYRQSLGQGLEFLIYFQGNSAPDKSGLPSDRFSAERTGGSVSTLTIQRTQQEDSAVYLCASSLTGMNSPLHFGNGTRLTVT.